This T cell receptor beta chain was found in a study of blood T cell repertoires in COVID-19. V dropped 4 bases and J dropped 3 bases, with 17 bases sitting between them. Germline loops: CDR1 MGHRA, CDR2 YSYEKL. The CDR3 has 16 amino acids. Data came from immunoSEQ multiplex PCR; TCRdb stores just in-frame clones and leaves some out. The repertoire includes about 270,000 clones, around four fifths of them detected once, and 5% to 6% sits in the top ten. The source material was peripheral blood. This chain uses TRBV4-1 with TRBJ2-3; D possibly corresponds to TRBD2 (6 bases). This sequence was found in a man at least 80 years old with acute or convalescent COVID-19. The DNA for the CDR3 is TGCGCCAGCAGCCCCAAAGGAGGGATGGTGACAGATACGCAGTATTTT. This gives the protein CASSPKGGMVTDTQYF.